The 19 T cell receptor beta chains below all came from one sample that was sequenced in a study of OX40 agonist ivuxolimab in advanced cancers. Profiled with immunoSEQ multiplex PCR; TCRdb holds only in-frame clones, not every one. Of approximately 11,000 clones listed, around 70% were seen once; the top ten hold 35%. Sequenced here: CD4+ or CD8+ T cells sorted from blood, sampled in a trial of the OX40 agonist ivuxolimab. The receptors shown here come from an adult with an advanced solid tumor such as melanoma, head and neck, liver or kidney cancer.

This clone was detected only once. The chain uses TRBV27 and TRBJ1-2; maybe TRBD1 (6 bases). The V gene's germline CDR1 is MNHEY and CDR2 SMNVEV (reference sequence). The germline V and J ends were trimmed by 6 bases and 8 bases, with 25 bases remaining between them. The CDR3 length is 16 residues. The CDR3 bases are TGTGCCAGCAGCACGAATCCAGGGGTTCCTTTACGCGGCTACACCTTC. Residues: CASSTNPGVPLRGYTF.

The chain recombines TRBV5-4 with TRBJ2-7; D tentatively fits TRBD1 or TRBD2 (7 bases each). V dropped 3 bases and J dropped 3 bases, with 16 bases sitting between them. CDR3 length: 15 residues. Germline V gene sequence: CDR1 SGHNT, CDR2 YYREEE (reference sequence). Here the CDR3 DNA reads TGTGCCAGCAGCTCTGGGCAGGGGGGGGTCTACGAGCAGTACTTC. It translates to CASSSGQGGVYEQYF.

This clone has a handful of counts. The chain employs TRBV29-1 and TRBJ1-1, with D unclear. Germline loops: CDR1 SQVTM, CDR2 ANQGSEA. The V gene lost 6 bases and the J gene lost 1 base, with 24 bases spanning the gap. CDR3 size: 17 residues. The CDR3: CSVHRIPQGPGNTEAFF. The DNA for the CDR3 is TGCAGCGTCCATAGAATACCCCAAGGACCGGGGAACACTGAAGCTTTCTTT.

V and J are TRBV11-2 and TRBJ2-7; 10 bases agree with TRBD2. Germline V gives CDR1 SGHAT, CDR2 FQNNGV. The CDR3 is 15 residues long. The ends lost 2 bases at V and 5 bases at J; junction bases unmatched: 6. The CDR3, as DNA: TGTGCCAGCAGCTTACTAGCGGGAGTTGTCCACGAGCAGTACTTC. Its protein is CASSLLAGVVHEQYF.

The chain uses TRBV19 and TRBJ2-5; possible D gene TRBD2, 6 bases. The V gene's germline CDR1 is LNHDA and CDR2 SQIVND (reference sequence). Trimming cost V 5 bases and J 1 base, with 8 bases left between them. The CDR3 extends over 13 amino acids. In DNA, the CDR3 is TGTGCCAGTAGTTGGGACTTCCAAGAGACCCAGTACTTC. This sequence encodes CASSWDFQETQYF.

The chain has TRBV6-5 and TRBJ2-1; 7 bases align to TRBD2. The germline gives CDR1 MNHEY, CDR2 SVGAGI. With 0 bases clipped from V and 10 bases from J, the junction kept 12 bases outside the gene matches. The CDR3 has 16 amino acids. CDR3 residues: CASSYSGDYQVREQFF. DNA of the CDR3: TGTGCCAGCAGTTACTCGGGGGACTACCAAGTTCGGGAGCAGTTCTTC.

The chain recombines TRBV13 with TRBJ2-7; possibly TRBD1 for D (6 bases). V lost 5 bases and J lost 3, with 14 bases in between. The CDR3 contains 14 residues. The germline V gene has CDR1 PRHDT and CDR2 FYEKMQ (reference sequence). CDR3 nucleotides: TGTGCCAGCAGCGACAGACAGGCGGTCTACGAGCAGTACTTC. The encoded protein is CASSDRQAVYEQYF.

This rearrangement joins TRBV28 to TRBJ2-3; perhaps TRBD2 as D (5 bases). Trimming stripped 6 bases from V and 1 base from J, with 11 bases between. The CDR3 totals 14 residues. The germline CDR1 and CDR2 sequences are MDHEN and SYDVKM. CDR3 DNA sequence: TGTGCCAGCAGCCCTAGCAGACGCACAGATACGCAGTATTTT. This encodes CASSPSRRTDTQYF.

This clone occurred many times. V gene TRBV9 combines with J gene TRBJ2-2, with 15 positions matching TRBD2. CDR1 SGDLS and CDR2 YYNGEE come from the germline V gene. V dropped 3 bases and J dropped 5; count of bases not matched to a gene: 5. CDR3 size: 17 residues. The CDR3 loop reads CASSGTSGRAWTGELFF. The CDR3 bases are TGTGCCAGCAGCGGGACTAGCGGGAGGGCTTGGACCGGGGAGCTGTTTTTT.

CDR3 DNA sequence: TGTGCCAGCAGGGGACTAGCGGGAGAGGTAGATACGCAGTATTTT. This translates into CASRGLAGEVDTQYF. The gene calls are TRBV9 and TRBJ2-3; TRBD2 matches at 14 bases. This CDR3 contains 15 residues. Losses at the gene ends were 5 bases for V and 5 bases for J; bases not matched to a gene: 4. Per germline, CDR1 SGDLS and CDR2 YYNGEE.

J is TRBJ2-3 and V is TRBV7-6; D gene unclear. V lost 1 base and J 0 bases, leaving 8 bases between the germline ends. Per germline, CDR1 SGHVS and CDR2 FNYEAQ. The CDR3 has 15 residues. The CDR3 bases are TGTGCCAGCAGCTTAGTTGTGGGGAGCACAGATACGCAGTATTTT. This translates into CASSLVVGSTDTQYF.

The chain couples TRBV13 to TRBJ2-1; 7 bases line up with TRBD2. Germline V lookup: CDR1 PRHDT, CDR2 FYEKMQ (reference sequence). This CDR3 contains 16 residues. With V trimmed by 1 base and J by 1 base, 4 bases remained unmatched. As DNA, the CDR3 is TGTGCCAGCAGCTTAGTGGCTAGCGGTTCCTACAATGAGCAGTTCTTC. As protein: CASSLVASGSYNEQFF.

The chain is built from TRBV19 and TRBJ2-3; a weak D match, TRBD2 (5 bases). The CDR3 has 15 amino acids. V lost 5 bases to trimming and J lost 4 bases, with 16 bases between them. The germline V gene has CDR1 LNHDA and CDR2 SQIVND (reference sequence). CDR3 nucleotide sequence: TGTGCCAGTAGTGCGCGGGCATCTCGGGCAGATACGCAGTATTTT. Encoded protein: CASSARASRADTQYF.

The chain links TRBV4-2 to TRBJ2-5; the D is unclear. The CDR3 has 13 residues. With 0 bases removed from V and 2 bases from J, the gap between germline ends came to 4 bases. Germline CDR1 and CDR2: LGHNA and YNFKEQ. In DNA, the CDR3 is TGTGCCAGCAGCCAAGACCAGCAAGAGACCCAGTACTTC. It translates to CASSQDQQETQYF.

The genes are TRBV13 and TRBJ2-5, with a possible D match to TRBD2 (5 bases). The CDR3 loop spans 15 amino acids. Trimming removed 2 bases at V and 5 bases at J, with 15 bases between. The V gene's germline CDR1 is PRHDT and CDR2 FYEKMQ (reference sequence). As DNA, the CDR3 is TGTGCCAGCAGCTTAAGGCTGCGGGTGGGGGAGACCCAGTACTTC. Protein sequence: CASSLRLRVGETQYF. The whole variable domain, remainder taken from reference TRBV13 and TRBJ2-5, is AAGVIQSPRHLIKEKRETATLKCYPIPRHDTVYWYQQGPGQDPQFLISFYEKMQSDKGSIPDRFSAQQFSDYHSELNMSSLELGDSALYFCASSLRLRVGETQYFGPGTRLLVL.

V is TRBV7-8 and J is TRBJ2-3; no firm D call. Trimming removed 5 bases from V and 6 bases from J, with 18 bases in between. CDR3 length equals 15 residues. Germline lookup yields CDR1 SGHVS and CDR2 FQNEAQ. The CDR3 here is CASSTQSPPEDTQYF. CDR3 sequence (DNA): TGTGCCAGCAGCACTCAAAGCCCCCCCGAGGATACGCAGTATTTT.

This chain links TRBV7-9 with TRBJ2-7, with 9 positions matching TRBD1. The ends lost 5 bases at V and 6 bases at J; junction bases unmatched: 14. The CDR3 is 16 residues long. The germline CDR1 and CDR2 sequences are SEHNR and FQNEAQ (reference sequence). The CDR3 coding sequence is TGTGCCAGCAGCGACCCGGGACAGGGCTTTTTGGGCGAGCAGTACTTC. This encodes CASSDPGQGFLGEQYF.

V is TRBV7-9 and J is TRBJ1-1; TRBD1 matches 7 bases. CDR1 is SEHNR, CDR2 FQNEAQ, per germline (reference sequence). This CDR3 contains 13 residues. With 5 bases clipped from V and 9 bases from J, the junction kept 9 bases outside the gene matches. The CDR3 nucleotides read TGTGCCAGCAGCCGTATTCCGGGACAGAAAGCTTTCTTT. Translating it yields CASSRIPGQKAFF.

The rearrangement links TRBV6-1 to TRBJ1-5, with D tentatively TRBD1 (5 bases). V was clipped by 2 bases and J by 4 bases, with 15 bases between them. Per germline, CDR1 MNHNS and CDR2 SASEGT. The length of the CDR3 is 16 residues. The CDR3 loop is CASSEMATPGNQPQHF. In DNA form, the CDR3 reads TGTGCCAGCAGTGAAATGGCTACTCCAGGGAATCAGCCCCAGCATTTT.